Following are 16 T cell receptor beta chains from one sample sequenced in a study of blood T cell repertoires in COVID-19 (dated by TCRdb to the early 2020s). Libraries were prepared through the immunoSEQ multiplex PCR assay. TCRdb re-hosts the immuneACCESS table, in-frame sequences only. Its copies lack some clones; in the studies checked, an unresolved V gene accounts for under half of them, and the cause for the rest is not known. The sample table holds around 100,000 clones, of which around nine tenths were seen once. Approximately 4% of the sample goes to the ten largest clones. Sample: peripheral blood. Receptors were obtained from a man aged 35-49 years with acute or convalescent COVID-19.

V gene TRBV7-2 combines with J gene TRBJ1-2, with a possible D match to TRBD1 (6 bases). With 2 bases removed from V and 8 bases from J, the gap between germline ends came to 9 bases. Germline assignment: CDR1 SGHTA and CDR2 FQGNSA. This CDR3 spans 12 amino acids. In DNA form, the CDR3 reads TGTGCCAGCAGCTTAAGGGACAAGGGCTACACCTTC. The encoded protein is CASSLRDKGYTF.

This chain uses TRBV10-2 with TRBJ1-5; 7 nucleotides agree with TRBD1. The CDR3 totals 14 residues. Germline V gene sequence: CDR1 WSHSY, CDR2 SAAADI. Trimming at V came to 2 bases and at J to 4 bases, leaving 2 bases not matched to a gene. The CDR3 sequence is CASSERQGNQPQHF. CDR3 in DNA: TGCGCCAGCAGTGAGAGACAGGGAAATCAGCCCCAGCATTTT.

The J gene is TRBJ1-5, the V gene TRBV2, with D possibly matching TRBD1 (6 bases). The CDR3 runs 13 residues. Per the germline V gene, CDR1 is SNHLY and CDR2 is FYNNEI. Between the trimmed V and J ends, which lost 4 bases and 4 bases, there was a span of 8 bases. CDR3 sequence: CASSVDSNQPQHF. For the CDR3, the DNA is TGTGCCAGCAGTGTGGACAGTAATCAGCCCCAGCATTTT.

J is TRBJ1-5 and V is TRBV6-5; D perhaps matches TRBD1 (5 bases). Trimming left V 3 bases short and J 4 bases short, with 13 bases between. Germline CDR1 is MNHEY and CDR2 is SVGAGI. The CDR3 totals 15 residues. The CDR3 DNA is TGTGCCAGCAGTTATACCGCCGGGGGGAATCAGCCCCAGCATTTT. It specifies CASSYTAGGNQPQHF.

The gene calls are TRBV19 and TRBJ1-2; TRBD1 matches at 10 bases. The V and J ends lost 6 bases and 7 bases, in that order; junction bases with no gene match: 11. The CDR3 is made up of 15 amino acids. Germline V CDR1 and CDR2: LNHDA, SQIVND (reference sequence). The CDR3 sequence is CASSTPGQGWSGYTF. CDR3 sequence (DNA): TGTGCCAGTAGCACTCCGGGACAGGGGTGGTCTGGCTACACCTTC.

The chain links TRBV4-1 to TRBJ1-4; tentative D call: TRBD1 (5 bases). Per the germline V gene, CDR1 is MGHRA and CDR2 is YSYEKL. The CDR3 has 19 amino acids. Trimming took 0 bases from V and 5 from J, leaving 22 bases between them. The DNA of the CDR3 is TGCGCCAGCAGCCAAGATGGGGGGGGACGGACAACTAGGAATGAAAAACTGTTTTTT. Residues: CASSQDGGGRTTRNEKLFF.

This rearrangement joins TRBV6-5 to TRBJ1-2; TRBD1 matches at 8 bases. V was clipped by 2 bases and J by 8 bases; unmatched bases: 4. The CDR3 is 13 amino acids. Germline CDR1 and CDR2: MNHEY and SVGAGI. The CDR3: CASSYLDREGYTF. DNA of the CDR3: TGTGCCAGCAGTTACCTGGACAGGGAGGGCTACACCTTC.

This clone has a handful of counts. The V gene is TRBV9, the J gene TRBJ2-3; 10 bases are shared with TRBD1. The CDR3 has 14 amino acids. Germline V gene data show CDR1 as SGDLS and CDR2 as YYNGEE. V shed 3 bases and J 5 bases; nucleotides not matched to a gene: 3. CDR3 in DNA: TGTGCCAGCAGCGCCTGGGACAGGGGAGATACGCAGTATTTT. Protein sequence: CASSAWDRGDTQYF. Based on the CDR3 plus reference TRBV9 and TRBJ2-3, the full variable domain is DSGVTQTPKHLITATGQRVTLRCSPRSGDLSVYWYQQSLDQGLQFLIQYYNGEERAKGNILERFSAQQFPDLHSELNLSSLELGDSALYFCASSAWDRGDTQYFGPGTRLTVL.

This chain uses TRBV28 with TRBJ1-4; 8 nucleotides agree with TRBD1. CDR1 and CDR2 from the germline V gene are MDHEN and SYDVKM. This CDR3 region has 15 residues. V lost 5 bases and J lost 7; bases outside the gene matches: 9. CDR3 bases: TGTGCCAGCAGTCTAAGGACAGGGATTAGTGAAAAACTGTTTTTT. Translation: CASSLRTGISEKLFF.

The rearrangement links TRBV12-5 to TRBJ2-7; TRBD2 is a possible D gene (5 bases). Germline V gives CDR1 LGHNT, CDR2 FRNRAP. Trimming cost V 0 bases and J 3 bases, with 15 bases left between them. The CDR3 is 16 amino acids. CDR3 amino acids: CASGLVRAGLIYEQYF. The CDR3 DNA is TGTGCTAGTGGTTTGGTACGGGCGGGCCTAATCTACGAGCAGTACTTC.

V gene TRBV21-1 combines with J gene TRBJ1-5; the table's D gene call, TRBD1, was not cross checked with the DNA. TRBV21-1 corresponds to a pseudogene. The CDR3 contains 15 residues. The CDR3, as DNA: TGTGCCAGCAGCAAGGGTGACAGGAGAAATCAGCCCCAGCATTTT. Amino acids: CASSKGDRRNQPQHF.

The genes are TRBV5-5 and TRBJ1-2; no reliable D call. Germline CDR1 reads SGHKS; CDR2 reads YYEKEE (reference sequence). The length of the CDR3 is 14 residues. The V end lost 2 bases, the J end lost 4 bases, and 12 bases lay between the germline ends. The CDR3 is CASSLEYGGYGYTF. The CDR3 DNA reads TGTGCCAGCAGCTTAGAGTACGGCGGCTATGGCTACACCTTC.

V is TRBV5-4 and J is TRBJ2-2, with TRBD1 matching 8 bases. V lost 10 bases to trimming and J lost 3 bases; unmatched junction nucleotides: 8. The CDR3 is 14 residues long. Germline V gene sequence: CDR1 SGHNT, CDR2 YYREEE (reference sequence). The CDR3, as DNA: TGTGCCCGCGGCAGGGGGCTGGACACCGGGGAGCTGTTTTTT. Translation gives CARGRGLDTGELFF.

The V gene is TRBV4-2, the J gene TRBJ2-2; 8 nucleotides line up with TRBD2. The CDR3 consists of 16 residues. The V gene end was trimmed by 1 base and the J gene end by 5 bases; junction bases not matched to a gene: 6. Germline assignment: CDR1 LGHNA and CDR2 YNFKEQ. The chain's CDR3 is CASSQVERGGTGELFF. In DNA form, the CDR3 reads TGTGCCAGCAGCCAAGTTGAACGGGGGGGAACCGGGGAGCTGTTTTTT.

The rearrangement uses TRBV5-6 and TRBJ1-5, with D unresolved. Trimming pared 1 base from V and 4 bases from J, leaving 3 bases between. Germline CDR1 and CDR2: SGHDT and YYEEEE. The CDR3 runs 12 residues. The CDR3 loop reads CASSLLNQPQHF. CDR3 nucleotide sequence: TGTGCCAGCAGCTTGCTTAATCAGCCCCAGCATTTT.

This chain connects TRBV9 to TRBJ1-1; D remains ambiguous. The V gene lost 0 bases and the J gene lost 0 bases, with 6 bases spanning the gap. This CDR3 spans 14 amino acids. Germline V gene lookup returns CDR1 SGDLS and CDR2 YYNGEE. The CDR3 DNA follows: TGTGCCAGCAGCGTAGAGGGAGTGAACACTGAAGCTTTCTTT. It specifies CASSVEGVNTEAFF.